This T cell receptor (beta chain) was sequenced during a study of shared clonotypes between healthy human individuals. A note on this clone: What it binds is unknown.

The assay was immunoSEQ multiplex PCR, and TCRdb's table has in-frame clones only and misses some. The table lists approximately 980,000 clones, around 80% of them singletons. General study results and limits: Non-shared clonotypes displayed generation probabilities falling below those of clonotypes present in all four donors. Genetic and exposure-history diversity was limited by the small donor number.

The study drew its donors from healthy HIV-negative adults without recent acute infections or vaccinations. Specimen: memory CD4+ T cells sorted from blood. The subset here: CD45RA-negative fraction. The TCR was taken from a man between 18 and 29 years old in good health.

The CDR3 DNA reads TGCGCCAGCAGCCCCTCAGCTAGCGGGAGAGAGACCCAGTACTTC. Translating gives CASSPSASGRETQYF. The rearrangement joins TRBV5-1 to TRBJ2-5; 10 nucleotides line up with TRBD2. This CDR3 has 15 amino acids. With V trimmed by 4 bases and J by 4 bases, 7 bases remained unmatched. Germline V lookup: CDR1 SGHRS, CDR2 YFSETQ.